A selection of T cell receptor beta chains follows, all from one sample in a study of quantifying T cell responses using KT2 cells. TCRdb reanalysed the UMI-ligation and nested PCR reads using MiXCR and keeps one entry per CDR3 protein. The repertoire includes over 25,000 distinct CDR3 sequences, 10% of them detected once, and roughly 9% sits in the top ten. Sequencing used PBMCs spiked with cells of the T cell clone KT2. The receptors derive from a human donor. The CDR3 runs from the conserved cysteine through the conserved F or W. The order of the fields is V gene, clone size, J gene, CDR3 length, D gene, CDR3 protein, CDR3 DNA. The D gene is left open where the match is weak. Expanded clones are given a class, and other clones once, few, many or no size at all.

v_call: TRBV3-1
clone_size: NA
j_call: TRBJ2-6
cdr3_length: 19
d_call: TRBD1
cdr3_aa: CASSPRPGDRPSGANVLTF
cdr3_nt: TGTGCCAGCAGCCCTCGGCCTGGGGACAGGCCCTCTGGGGCCAACGTCCTGACTTTC

v_call: TRBV4-2
clone_size: NA
j_call: TRBJ1-4
cdr3_length: 16
d_call: NA
cdr3_aa: CASSQDRQGSKEKLFF
cdr3_nt: TGTGCCAGCAGCCAAGATCGGCAGGGGTCGAAGGAAAAACTGTTTTTT

v_call: TRBV6-6
clone_size: few
j_call: TRBJ1-4
cdr3_length: 17
d_call: TRBD1
cdr3_aa: CASSLHGTGGYDEKLFF
cdr3_nt: TGTGCCAGCAGTCTCCACGGGACAGGGGGCTACGATGAAAAACTGTTTTTT

v_call: TRBV14
clone_size: NA
j_call: TRBJ2-7
cdr3_length: 15
d_call: NA
cdr3_aa: CASSQRGPLPYEQYF
cdr3_nt: TGTGCCAGCAGCCAGCGGGGCCCTTTACCCTACGAGCAGTACTTC

v_call: TRBV7-2
clone_size: few
j_call: TRBJ1-2
cdr3_length: 14
d_call: NA
cdr3_aa: CASKSWGDTNGYTF
cdr3_nt: TGTGCCAGCAAGAGTTGGGGGGACACGAATGGCTACACCTTC

v_call: TRBV27
clone_size: few
j_call: TRBJ1-1
cdr3_length: 17
d_call: NA
cdr3_aa: CASSSTRWGGMNTEAFF
cdr3_nt: TGTGCCAGCAGTTCCACCAGGTGGGGGGGGATGAACACTGAAGCTTTCTTT

v_call: TRBV29-1
clone_size: few
j_call: TRBJ2-1
cdr3_length: 14
d_call: TRBD2
cdr3_aa: CSVRLAGGYNEQFF
cdr3_nt: TGCAGCGTTAGACTAGCGGGGGGGTACAATGAGCAGTTCTTC

v_call: TRBV12-3/TRBV12-4
clone_size: NA
j_call: TRBJ1-1
cdr3_length: 14
d_call: TRBD1
cdr3_aa: CASSPQGVRTEAFF
cdr3_nt: TGTGCCAGCAGCCCCCAGGGGGTTCGTACTGAAGCTTTCTTT

v_call: TRBV4-1
clone_size: many
j_call: TRBJ2-5
cdr3_length: 15
d_call: TRBD1
cdr3_aa: CASSQELGGLQTQYF
cdr3_nt: TGCGCCAGCAGCCAAGAATTAGGGGGCTTACAGACCCAGTACTTC

v_call: TRBV14
clone_size: once
j_call: TRBJ2-3
cdr3_length: 16
d_call: TRBD2
cdr3_aa: CASSQELAGLLDTQYF
cdr3_nt: TGTGCCAGCAGCCAAGAGCTAGCGGGGCTCCTAGATACGCAGTATTTT

v_call: TRBV6-2/TRBV6-3
clone_size: few
j_call: TRBJ2-1
cdr3_length: 18
d_call: NA
cdr3_aa: CASSYIRGGFGSYNEQFF
cdr3_nt: TGTGCCAGCAGTTATATAAGGGGCGGGTTCGGCTCCTACAATGAGCAGTTCTTC

v_call: TRBV2
clone_size: few
j_call: TRBJ2-1
cdr3_length: 16
d_call: TRBD2
cdr3_aa: CASSERGGGTYNEQFF
cdr3_nt: TGTGCCAGCAGTGAACGGGGCGGGGGGACGTACAATGAGCAGTTCTTC

v_call: TRBV27
clone_size: few
j_call: TRBJ2-1
cdr3_length: 13
d_call: NA
cdr3_aa: CASSFRGNDEQFF
cdr3_nt: TGTGCCAGCAGTTTTCGTGGGAACGATGAGCAGTTCTTC

v_call: TRBV7-2
clone_size: NA
j_call: TRBJ2-2
cdr3_length: 14
d_call: TRBD2
cdr3_aa: CASSLTSGLGELFF
cdr3_nt: TGTGCCAGCAGCTTAACTAGCGGGCTCGGGGAGCTGTTTTTT

v_call: TRBV21-1
clone_size: many
j_call: TRBJ1-6
cdr3_length: 19
d_call: NA
cdr3_aa: CASSKVDSHEYYYNSPLHF
cdr3_nt: TGTGCCAGCAGCAAAGTTGACAGCCACGAGTATTACTATAATTCACCCCTCCACTTT

v_call: TRBV4-1
clone_size: NA
j_call: TRBJ2-5
cdr3_length: 15
d_call: NA
cdr3_aa: CASSQEGRVWETQYF
cdr3_nt: TGCGCCAGCAGCCAAGAAGGCAGGGTTTGGGAGACCCAGTACTTC

v_call: TRBV28
clone_size: many
j_call: TRBJ1-5
cdr3_length: 17
d_call: NA
cdr3_aa: CASSPTGTGNSNQPQHF
cdr3_nt: TGTGCCAGCAGTCCGACGGGTACCGGCAATAGCAATCAGCCCCAGCATTTT

v_call: TRBV7-2
clone_size: few
j_call: TRBJ2-3
cdr3_length: 14
d_call: NA
cdr3_aa: CASSFFSGPDTQYF
cdr3_nt: TGTGCCAGCAGCTTCTTTAGCGGACCAGATACGCAGTATTTT

v_call: TRBV10-3
clone_size: NA
j_call: TRBJ2-1
cdr3_length: 12
d_call: NA
cdr3_aa: CAIRVLGGEQFF
cdr3_nt: TGTGCCATCAGAGTTCTAGGAGGGGAGCAGTTCTTC

v_call: TRBV4-1
clone_size: NA
j_call: TRBJ1-1
cdr3_length: 15
d_call: NA
cdr3_aa: CASSQEPGQNTEAFF
cdr3_nt: TGCGCCAGCAGCCAAGAGCCGGGACAGAACACTGAAGCTTTCTTT

v_call: TRBV12-3/TRBV12-4
clone_size: many
j_call: TRBJ2-7
cdr3_length: 16
d_call: TRBD2
cdr3_aa: CASSPPGSGGFREQYF
cdr3_nt: TGTGCCAGCAGTCCACCGGGGAGCGGGGGGTTTCGGGAGCAGTACTTC

v_call: TRBV15
clone_size: few
j_call: TRBJ2-1
cdr3_length: 19
d_call: TRBD2
cdr3_aa: CATSGLTSGGAAGSFEQFF
cdr3_nt: TGTGCCACCAGCGGCCTGACTAGCGGGGGGGCCGCAGGATCTTTCGAGCAGTTCTTC

v_call: TRBV27
clone_size: many
j_call: TRBJ1-3
cdr3_length: 14
d_call: NA
cdr3_aa: CASSSQGPGNTIYF
cdr3_nt: TGTGCCAGCAGTTCCCAGGGACCGGGAAACACCATATATTTT

v_call: TRBV7-3
clone_size: NA
j_call: TRBJ2-1
cdr3_length: 15
d_call: NA
cdr3_aa: CASRNAGYTYNEQFF
cdr3_nt: TGTGCCAGCAGGAACGCAGGGTATACCTACAATGAGCAGTTCTTC

v_call: TRBV3-1
clone_size: many
j_call: TRBJ2-1
cdr3_length: 17
d_call: TRBD2
cdr3_aa: CASSQDHRGSRLGEQFF
cdr3_nt: TGTGCCAGCAGCCAAGATCATCGCGGGAGCCGGCTAGGTGAGCAGTTCTTC

v_call: TRBV5-1
clone_size: few
j_call: TRBJ1-6
cdr3_length: 16
d_call: TRBD1
cdr3_aa: CASSLSRQGRNSPLHF
cdr3_nt: TGCGCCAGCAGCTTGTCCAGACAGGGGCGGAATTCACCCCTCCACTTT

v_call: TRBV20-1
clone_size: many
j_call: TRBJ2-1
cdr3_length: 15
d_call: TRBD2
cdr3_aa: CSARDLTSGPDEQFF
cdr3_nt: TGCAGTGCTAGAGACTTGACTAGCGGGCCTGATGAGCAGTTCTTC

v_call: TRBV12-3/TRBV12-4
clone_size: many
j_call: TRBJ1-5
cdr3_length: 13
d_call: NA
cdr3_aa: CASSLQKVQPQHF
cdr3_nt: TGTGCCAGCAGTTTACAAAAGGTGCAGCCCCAGCATTTT

v_call: TRBV4-3
clone_size: few
j_call: TRBJ1-4
cdr3_length: 14
d_call: NA
cdr3_aa: CASSPQAADEKLFF
cdr3_nt: TGCGCCAGCAGCCCGCAGGCGGCGGATGAAAAACTGTTTTTT

v_call: TRBV5-1
clone_size: few
j_call: TRBJ2-3
cdr3_length: 14
d_call: NA
cdr3_aa: CASSLDLPGDTQYF
cdr3_nt: TGCGCCAGCAGCTTGGACCTCCCTGGGGATACGCAGTATTTT

v_call: TRBV12-3/TRBV12-4
clone_size: few
j_call: TRBJ2-6
cdr3_length: 17
d_call: NA
cdr3_aa: CASRTMDGRSGANVLTF
cdr3_nt: TGTGCCAGCAGAACAATGGACGGCCGCTCTGGGGCCAACGTCCTGACTTTC

v_call: TRBV29-1
clone_size: NA
j_call: TRBJ1-1
cdr3_length: 12
d_call: NA
cdr3_aa: CSVDPGKTEAFF
cdr3_nt: TGCAGCGTTGATCCAGGGAAGACTGAAGCTTTCTTT

v_call: TRBV5-1
clone_size: many
j_call: TRBJ2-2
cdr3_length: 18
d_call: NA
cdr3_aa: CASSLAYLRAVNTGELFF
cdr3_nt: TGCGCCAGCAGCTTGGCCTATCTCAGGGCCGTTAACACCGGGGAGCTGTTTTTT

v_call: TRBV29-1
clone_size: many
j_call: TRBJ1-2
cdr3_length: 14
d_call: NA
cdr3_aa: CSVESARLNYGYTF
cdr3_nt: TGCAGCGTTGAGTCGGCCAGGCTCAACTATGGCTACACCTTC

v_call: TRBV7-3
clone_size: NA
j_call: TRBJ2-2
cdr3_length: 13
d_call: NA
cdr3_aa: CASKTSSTGELFF
cdr3_nt: TGTGCCAGCAAAACTAGCAGCACCGGGGAGCTGTTTTTT

v_call: TRBV2
clone_size: few
j_call: TRBJ1-2
cdr3_length: 14
d_call: NA
cdr3_aa: CASSARTAGYGYTF
cdr3_nt: TGTGCCAGCAGTGCAAGGACAGCCGGCTATGGCTACACCTTC

v_call: TRBV6-1
clone_size: many
j_call: TRBJ2-3
cdr3_length: 15
d_call: TRBD2
cdr3_aa: CASSGLAGGPDTQYF
cdr3_nt: TGTGCCAGCAGTGGACTAGCGGGAGGGCCAGATACGCAGTATTTT

v_call: TRBV29-1
clone_size: medium-sized
j_call: TRBJ2-2
cdr3_length: 14
d_call: TRBD1
cdr3_aa: CSVGTGPNTGELFF
cdr3_nt: TGCAGCGTTGGGACAGGGCCGAACACCGGGGAGCTGTTTTTT

v_call: TRBV7-2
clone_size: few
j_call: TRBJ2-1
cdr3_length: 12
d_call: TRBD2
cdr3_aa: CASSLKRGGKFF
cdr3_nt: TGTGCCAGCAGCTTGAAGCGGGGAGGGAAATTCTTC

v_call: TRBV6-5
clone_size: NA
j_call: TRBJ2-7
cdr3_length: 18
d_call: TRBD1
cdr3_aa: CASSYDGGTGVVGYEQYF
cdr3_nt: TGTGCCAGCAGTTACGATGGCGGGACAGGGGTGGTCGGATACGAGCAGTACTTC

v_call: TRBV30
clone_size: many
j_call: TRBJ1-2
cdr3_length: 14
d_call: NA
cdr3_aa: CAWSVVSSDYGYTF
cdr3_nt: TGTGCCTGGAGTGTAGTCAGCTCTGACTATGGCTACACCTTC

v_call: TRBV4-1
clone_size: many
j_call: TRBJ2-3
cdr3_length: 14
d_call: NA
cdr3_aa: CASSQQGLTVVQYF
cdr3_nt: TGCGCCAGCAGCCAACAGGGGCTCACGGTTGTGCAGTATTTT

v_call: TRBV12-3/TRBV12-4
clone_size: many
j_call: TRBJ1-2
cdr3_length: 14
d_call: NA
cdr3_aa: CASSPNRVNYGYTF
cdr3_nt: TGTGCCAGCAGTCCAAACAGGGTGAACTATGGCTACACCTTC

v_call: TRBV29-1
clone_size: many
j_call: TRBJ2-7
cdr3_length: 14
d_call: NA
cdr3_aa: CSGAVEGDTYEQYF
cdr3_nt: TGCAGCGGGGCGGTTGAGGGGGACACCTACGAGCAGTACTTC

v_call: TRBV7-8
clone_size: NA
j_call: TRBJ1-1
cdr3_length: 15
d_call: NA
cdr3_aa: CASRANRRPSTEAFF
cdr3_nt: TGTGCCAGCAGAGCGAACAGGAGGCCTAGCACTGAAGCTTTCTTT

v_call: TRBV5-1
clone_size: NA
j_call: TRBJ2-3
cdr3_length: 14
d_call: NA
cdr3_aa: CASSFSGPPDTQYF
cdr3_nt: TGCGCCAGCAGCTTCTCCGGGCCCCCAGATACGCAGTATTTT

v_call: TRBV7-3
clone_size: NA
j_call: TRBJ2-2
cdr3_length: 16
d_call: NA
cdr3_aa: CASSPGHGGQGGELFF
cdr3_nt: TGTGCCAGCAGCCCCGGCCATGGGGGGCAGGGCGGGGAGCTGTTTTTT

v_call: TRBV6-1
clone_size: NA
j_call: TRBJ2-1
cdr3_length: 19
d_call: TRBD2
cdr3_aa: CASGEEAREALSLGDEQFF
cdr3_nt: TGTGCCAGCGGGGAAGAAGCACGGGAGGCCCTGAGTCTGGGGGATGAGCAGTTCTTC

v_call: TRBV14
clone_size: few
j_call: TRBJ2-3
cdr3_length: 15
d_call: TRBD2
cdr3_aa: CASSKGLAGIRTQYF
cdr3_nt: TGTGCCAGCAGCAAGGGACTAGCGGGGATAAGGACGCAGTATTTT

v_call: TRBV19
clone_size: few
j_call: TRBJ2-1
cdr3_length: 16
d_call: TRBD2
cdr3_aa: CATLRESGRSYNEQFF
cdr3_nt: TGTGCCACTCTGCGGGAGAGCGGGAGGAGCTACAATGAGCAGTTCTTC

v_call: TRBV20-1
clone_size: many
j_call: TRBJ1-6
cdr3_length: 15
d_call: TRBD1
cdr3_aa: CSARDDGRGNSPLHF
cdr3_nt: TGCAGTGCTAGAGATGACGGCAGGGGGAATTCACCCCTCCACTTT

v_call: TRBV3-1
clone_size: NA
j_call: TRBJ2-2
cdr3_length: 15
d_call: TRBD1
cdr3_aa: CASSTTDRDGGELFF
cdr3_nt: TGTGCCAGCAGCACGACCGACAGGGACGGCGGGGAGCTGTTTTTT

v_call: TRBV6-2/TRBV6-3
clone_size: few
j_call: TRBJ1-1
cdr3_length: 13
d_call: TRBD1
cdr3_aa: CASSFRGHTEAFF
cdr3_nt: TGTGCCAGCAGTTTCAGGGGGCACACTGAAGCTTTCTTT

v_call: TRBV12-3/TRBV12-4
clone_size: few
j_call: TRBJ2-3
cdr3_length: 15
d_call: TRBD1
cdr3_aa: CASSWHTGATDTQYF
cdr3_nt: TGTGCCAGCAGTTGGCACACAGGGGCGACAGATACGCAGTATTTT

v_call: TRBV18
clone_size: medium-sized
j_call: TRBJ1-6
cdr3_length: 16
d_call: TRBD1
cdr3_aa: CASSTSGTASNSPLHF
cdr3_nt: TGTGCCAGCTCAACTTCCGGGACAGCGAGCAATTCACCCCTCCACTTT

v_call: TRBV5-1
clone_size: NA
j_call: TRBJ2-5
cdr3_length: 15
d_call: TRBD1
cdr3_aa: CASSSWGQLQETQYF
cdr3_nt: TGCGCCAGCAGCTCGTGGGGACAGTTACAAGAGACCCAGTACTTC

v_call: TRBV7-9
clone_size: few
j_call: TRBJ1-4
cdr3_length: 14
d_call: NA
cdr3_aa: CASLGAATNEKLFF
cdr3_nt: TGTGCCAGCCTGGGGGCAGCAACTAATGAAAAACTGTTTTTT